Listed below are T cell receptor beta chains from one sample, sequenced in a study of T cell responses to AZD1222 COVID-19 vaccine. Generated by immunoSEQ multiplex PCR, the TCRdb table keeps only in-frame clones and is missing some. The sample holds about 100,000 clones, roughly 91% seen once. The material sequenced was peripheral blood, taken on day 0 of AZD1222 vaccination. The source of these receptors is an adult in good health. CDR3s include the opening cysteine and the closing phenylalanine or tryptophan. The order of the fields is clone size, J gene, V gene, D gene, CDR3 DNA, CDR3 protein. A D gene is named only where the DNA matches it firmly. Clone sizes are given selectively: once, few, many, or a class where the clone is expanded.

clone size: NA
J gene: TRBJ2-7
V gene: TRBV12-2
D gene: NA
CDR3 DNA: TGTGCAAGTCGCATCGACAGAGTCAACGAGCAGTACTTC
CDR3 protein: CASRIDRVNEQYF

clone size: NA
J gene: TRBJ1-1
V gene: TRBV24-1
D gene: NA
CDR3 DNA: TGTGCCACCAGTGGGGACACTGAAGCTTTCTTT
CDR3 protein: CATSGDTEAFF

clone size: once
J gene: TRBJ1-2
V gene: TRBV11-2
D gene: NA
CDR3 DNA: TGTGCCAGCAGCTTAGGGGTTAACTATGGCTACACCTTC
CDR3 protein: CASSLGVNYGYTF

clone size: NA
J gene: TRBJ1-2
V gene: TRBV19
D gene: NA
CDR3 DNA: TGTGCCAGTAGTATACTCAGGGCGGAGGGCTACACCTTC
CDR3 protein: CASSILRAEGYTF

clone size: NA
J gene: TRBJ1-2
V gene: TRBV6-1
D gene: TRBD1
CDR3 DNA: TGTGCCAGCAGTGAAGCTGGGACAGGGATGAGCTACACCTTC
CDR3 protein: CASSEAGTGMSYTF

clone size: NA
J gene: TRBJ1-2
V gene: TRBV25-1
D gene: NA
CDR3 DNA: TGTGCCAGCAGTGAATATGGGACGGCCCTTTATGGCTACACCTTC
CDR3 protein: CASSEYGTALYGYTF

clone size: NA
J gene: TRBJ1-1
V gene: TRBV5-4
D gene: NA
CDR3 DNA: TGTGCCAGCAGCAGGGACGTCGGTGAAGCTTTCTTT
CDR3 protein: CASSRDVGEAFF

clone size: NA
J gene: TRBJ2-7
V gene: TRBV9
D gene: NA
CDR3 DNA: TGTGCCAGCAGCCCGGACTCGGGCCTCCCCGAGCAGTACTTC
CDR3 protein: CASSPDSGLPEQYF

clone size: NA
J gene: TRBJ2-5
V gene: TRBV7-8
D gene: TRBD1
CDR3 DNA: TGTGCCAGCAGCTTAACAATCCCCTCAGGGGACAGGGGGCGCGGATGTCCGTACTTC
CDR3 protein: CASSLTIPSGDRGRGCPYF

clone size: once
J gene: TRBJ1-3
V gene: TRBV19
D gene: TRBD1
CDR3 DNA: TGTGCCAGTAGTATAGACGGACAGGCCCACGGTGGAAACACCATATATTTT
CDR3 protein: CASSIDGQAHGGNTIYF

clone size: NA
J gene: TRBJ2-5
V gene: TRBV3-1/TRBV3-2
D gene: TRBD2
CDR3 DNA: TGTGCCAGCAGCCAGGGCCGTTCGGCTAGCGGGTTTAGGGAGACCCAGTACTTC
CDR3 protein: CASSQGRSASGFRETQYF

clone size: NA
J gene: TRBJ1-1
V gene: TRBV7-9
D gene: NA
CDR3 DNA: TGTGCCAGCTCCCATCCCTCGGGGGGGCTCGGTGAAGCTTTCTTT
CDR3 protein: CASSHPSGGLGEAFF

clone size: NA
J gene: TRBJ2-3
V gene: TRBV19
D gene: NA
CDR3 DNA: TGTGCCAGTAGTGGCACTGTCACAGATACGCAGTATTTT
CDR3 protein: CASSGTVTDTQYF

clone size: NA
J gene: TRBJ1-1
V gene: TRBV18
D gene: NA
CDR3 DNA: TGTGCCAGCTCACCACCCTCCGTGAGGGAAGCTTTCTTT
CDR3 protein: CASSPPSVREAFF

clone size: NA
J gene: TRBJ1-2
V gene: TRBV5-1
D gene: NA
CDR3 DNA: TGCGCCAGCAGCTTGACCGGTCTTATCAACTATGGCTACACCTTC
CDR3 protein: CASSLTGLINYGYTF

clone size: few
J gene: TRBJ1-2
V gene: TRBV6-5
D gene: NA
CDR3 DNA: TGTGCCAGCGTTCGGGGACGGGACTATGGCTACACCTTC
CDR3 protein: CASVRGRDYGYTF

clone size: NA
J gene: TRBJ2-7
V gene: TRBV19
D gene: TRBD1
CDR3 DNA: TGTGCCAGTAGTCTGGGACAGGGGGCTCTTGAGCAGTACTTC
CDR3 protein: CASSLGQGALEQYF

clone size: NA
J gene: TRBJ1-6
V gene: TRBV11-2
D gene: NA
CDR3 DNA: TGTGCCAGCAGCTCCTCGAACTCCTATAATTCACCCCTCCACTTT
CDR3 protein: CASSSSNSYNSPLHF

clone size: NA
J gene: TRBJ1-2
V gene: TRBV9
D gene: TRBD1
CDR3 DNA: TGTGCCAGCAGCGTATCCGGACAGGGATATGGCTACACCTTC
CDR3 protein: CASSVSGQGYGYTF

clone size: NA
J gene: TRBJ1-1
V gene: TRBV6-5
D gene: TRBD1
CDR3 DNA: TGTGCCAGCAGTACCCCGGACAGGGGGTTCACTGAAGCTTTCTTT
CDR3 protein: CASSTPDRGFTEAFF

clone size: NA
J gene: TRBJ2-3
V gene: TRBV27
D gene: TRBD1
CDR3 DNA: TGTGCCAGCAGTTTACGACAGGGACACACAGATACGCAGTATTTT
CDR3 protein: CASSLRQGHTDTQYF

clone size: NA
J gene: TRBJ1-2
V gene: TRBV7-9
D gene: NA
CDR3 DNA: TGTGCCAGCCATGACCCTAACTATGGCTACACCTTC
CDR3 protein: CASHDPNYGYTF

clone size: NA
J gene: TRBJ1-6
V gene: TRBV6-1
D gene: NA
CDR3 DNA: TGTGCCAGCAGTGACCGGACCGCCTACTTTTCACCCCTCCACTTT
CDR3 protein: CASSDRTAYFSPLHF

clone size: NA
J gene: TRBJ1-2
V gene: TRBV6-5
D gene: TRBD1
CDR3 DNA: TGTGCCAGCAGACAGACAGGGTCCTCCGGAGGCTACACCTTC
CDR3 protein: CASRQTGSSGGYTF

clone size: NA
J gene: TRBJ1-1
V gene: TRBV7-8
D gene: TRBD1
CDR3 DNA: TGTGCCAGCAGCGAACCGACAGGGGGTCGCGCTGAAGCTTTCTTT
CDR3 protein: CASSEPTGGRAEAFF

clone size: NA
J gene: TRBJ2-7
V gene: TRBV7-9
D gene: TRBD2
CDR3 DNA: TGTGCCAGCAGTCATAGCGGGGGGGCCTACGAGCAGTACTTC
CDR3 protein: CASSHSGGAYEQYF

clone size: once
J gene: TRBJ2-2
V gene: TRBV5-1
D gene: NA
CDR3 DNA: TGCGCCAGCAGCTTGGGGGGCACAACGAACACCGGGGAGCTGTTTTTT
CDR3 protein: CASSLGGTTNTGELFF

clone size: NA
J gene: TRBJ1-5
V gene: TRBV6-1
D gene: NA
CDR3 DNA: TGTGCCAGCAGTGAAGGGGGGCGCCAGCCCCAGCATTTT
CDR3 protein: CASSEGGRQPQHF

clone size: once
J gene: TRBJ1-2
V gene: TRBV7-9
D gene: NA
CDR3 DNA: TGTGCCAGCAGCTTTTTAGGCGGCTACACCTTC
CDR3 protein: CASSFLGGYTF

clone size: NA
J gene: TRBJ2-3
V gene: TRBV6-5
D gene: NA
CDR3 DNA: TGTGCCAGCAGCGGAGGTGGGGGGCGCGGTACGCAGTATTTT
CDR3 protein: CASSGGGGRGTQYF

clone size: NA
J gene: TRBJ1-5
V gene: TRBV28
D gene: NA
CDR3 DNA: TGTGCCAGCAGTCCCGGGACGGATCAGCCCCAGCATTTT
CDR3 protein: CASSPGTDQPQHF

clone size: NA
J gene: TRBJ1-3
V gene: TRBV6-5
D gene: NA
CDR3 DNA: TGTGCCAGCAGTTACTCGATCCGCTCTGGAAACACCATATATTTT
CDR3 protein: CASSYSIRSGNTIYF

clone size: NA
J gene: TRBJ2-7
V gene: TRBV3-1/TRBV3-2
D gene: NA
CDR3 DNA: TGTGCCAGCAGCCAAGACGGGACAAGAGGGGAGCAGTACTTC
CDR3 protein: CASSQDGTRGEQYF

clone size: NA
J gene: TRBJ2-2
V gene: TRBV27
D gene: NA
CDR3 DNA: TGTGCCAGCAGGACGACACAGACGACAGGGGAGCTGTTTTTT
CDR3 protein: CASRTTQTTGELFF

clone size: NA
J gene: TRBJ2-1
V gene: TRBV10-3
D gene: TRBD2
CDR3 DNA: TGTGCCATCAGTGGGACTAGCGGGAGCAATGAGCAGTTCTTC
CDR3 protein: CAISGTSGSNEQFF

clone size: NA
J gene: TRBJ2-7
V gene: TRBV4-1
D gene: NA
CDR3 DNA: TGCGCCAGCAGCCAGACCGGGACATCCTCCTACGAGCAGTACTTC
CDR3 protein: CASSQTGTSSYEQYF

clone size: few
J gene: TRBJ1-2
V gene: TRBV5-6
D gene: NA
CDR3 DNA: TGTGCCAGCAGTTTCCTGGGACGGCTCTATGGCTACACCTTC
CDR3 protein: CASSFLGRLYGYTF

clone size: NA
J gene: TRBJ1-2
V gene: TRBV30
D gene: NA
CDR3 DNA: TGTGCCTGGAACACCATCATACTCCGAAAAGCTAACTATGGCTACACCTTC
CDR3 protein: CAWNTIILRKANYGYTF

clone size: NA
J gene: TRBJ2-3
V gene: TRBV28
D gene: NA
CDR3 DNA: TGTGCCAGCAGTTTGTCCCAAAACACAGATACGCAGTATTTT
CDR3 protein: CASSLSQNTDTQYF

clone size: NA
J gene: TRBJ2-1
V gene: TRBV6-5
D gene: TRBD1
CDR3 DNA: TGTGCCAGCAGGCGAGACCGGACAGGGATCAATGAGCAGTTCTTC
CDR3 protein: CASRRDRTGINEQFF

clone size: NA
J gene: TRBJ1-2
V gene: TRBV30
D gene: NA
CDR3 DNA: TGTGCCTGGACTATGGGGACCTATGGCTACACCTTC
CDR3 protein: CAWTMGTYGYTF

clone size: few
J gene: TRBJ1-5
V gene: TRBV18
D gene: TRBD1
CDR3 DNA: TGTGCCAGCTCATTCGACAGGGATGGTACTCAGCCCCAGCATTTT
CDR3 protein: CASSFDRDGTQPQHF

clone size: NA
J gene: TRBJ1-2
V gene: TRBV7-9
D gene: NA
CDR3 DNA: TGTGCCAGCAGCTTAGCGGTGGGCTATGGCTACACCTTC
CDR3 protein: CASSLAVGYGYTF

clone size: NA
J gene: TRBJ1-2
V gene: TRBV19
D gene: NA
CDR3 DNA: TGTGCCAGCCTAGCCGCTCGGGGCCTAAACTATGGCTACACCTTC
CDR3 protein: CASLAARGLNYGYTF

clone size: NA
J gene: TRBJ1-1
V gene: TRBV5-1
D gene: TRBD1
CDR3 DNA: TGCGCCAGCAGCTACAGGGGTCGCAACACTGAAGCTTTCTTT
CDR3 protein: CASSYRGRNTEAFF

clone size: few
J gene: TRBJ1-2
V gene: TRBV18
D gene: TRBD1
CDR3 DNA: TGTGCCAGCTCACCACCGACAGGGAGCGGTGGCTACACCTTC
CDR3 protein: CASSPPTGSGGYTF

clone size: NA
J gene: TRBJ2-2
V gene: TRBV23-1
D gene: TRBD2
CDR3 DNA: TGCGCCAGCAGTCGCAGGGAGGATAGCGGGAGTAGGACCGGGGAGCTGTTTTTT
CDR3 protein: CASSRREDSGSRTGELFF

clone size: NA
J gene: TRBJ2-7
V gene: TRBV11-3
D gene: NA
CDR3 DNA: TGTGCCAGCAGCTTAGATCTGACGGGGAGCGAGCAGTACTTC
CDR3 protein: CASSLDLTGSEQYF

clone size: NA
J gene: TRBJ1-1
V gene: TRBV19
D gene: NA
CDR3 DNA: TGTGCCAGTAGCAAAGGTTTTGGAACTGAAGCTTTCTTT
CDR3 protein: CASSKGFGTEAFF

clone size: NA
J gene: TRBJ2-7
V gene: TRBV5-1
D gene: NA
CDR3 DNA: TGCGCCAGCAGCTTGGGACAGGCTACCTACGAGCAGTACTTC
CDR3 protein: CASSLGQATYEQYF

clone size: NA
J gene: TRBJ2-7
V gene: TRBV5-4
D gene: TRBD1
CDR3 DNA: TGTGCCAGCAGCAGCTACAGGGGCTCCTACGAGCAGTACTTC
CDR3 protein: CASSSYRGSYEQYF

clone size: NA
J gene: TRBJ2-2
V gene: TRBV7-6
D gene: NA
CDR3 DNA: TGTGCCAGCAGTCACCGGGACATGAACACCGGGGAGCTGTTTTTT
CDR3 protein: CASSHRDMNTGELFF

clone size: NA
J gene: TRBJ1-1
V gene: TRBV27
D gene: TRBD1
CDR3 DNA: TGTGCCACCTCCTTCGGGACAGGGCTAAACACTGAAGCTTTCTTT
CDR3 protein: CATSFGTGLNTEAFF

clone size: NA
J gene: TRBJ2-3
V gene: TRBV5-1
D gene: TRBD2
CDR3 DNA: TGCGCCAGCAGCACCGCGGGGGGGACAGATACGCAGTATTTT
CDR3 protein: CASSTAGGTDTQYF

clone size: NA
J gene: TRBJ2-7
V gene: TRBV7-9
D gene: TRBD1
CDR3 DNA: TGTGCCAGCAGCCCCCGCACAGGGGGTGCCTACGAGCAGTACTTC
CDR3 protein: CASSPRTGGAYEQYF

clone size: once
J gene: TRBJ1-2
V gene: TRBV7-8
D gene: NA
CDR3 DNA: TGTGCCAGCAGCTTAGCGGGGATACCGATACGGGACTATGGCTACACCTTC
CDR3 protein: CASSLAGIPIRDYGYTF

clone size: NA
J gene: TRBJ2-2
V gene: TRBV3-1/TRBV3-2
D gene: TRBD2
CDR3 DNA: TGTGCCAGCGAGGGGAGGGCTAACACCGGGGAGCTGTTTTTT
CDR3 protein: CASEGRANTGELFF